The 3 T cell receptor beta chains listed next were all sequenced from one sample in a study of CD4+ T cells in melanoma. Sequencing was performed with immunoSEQ multiplex PCR; in TCRdb, only in-frame clones are kept and a portion is missing. The sample has some 15,000 clones, 60% to 80% seen once. Material: cells from a culture (not recorded whether cultured in vitro). The receptors here all came from a human donor with melanoma.

V usage is TRBV30 and J usage is TRBJ2-5; D uncertain. The CDR3 sequence is 10 residues long. With 5 bases removed from V and 5 bases from J, the gap between germline ends came to 6 bases. Germline loops: CDR1 GTSNPN, CDR2 SVGIG (reference sequence). CDR3 DNA: TGTGCCTGGGACGGCGAGACCCAGTACTTC. This gives the protein CAWDGETQYF.

V usage is TRBV7-9 and J usage is TRBJ2-7; possible D gene TRBD2, 5 bases. Trimming left V 5 bases short and J 7 bases short, with 21 bases between. Germline CDR1 SEHNR, CDR2 FQNEAQ (reference sequence). CDR3 length equals 15 residues. CDR3 DNA sequence: TGTGCCAGCAGCCGCGTGGGAGTCCCCCCTGAAGAGCAGTACTTC. This codes for CASSRVGVPPEEQYF.

This clone was counted only a few times. The rearrangement uses TRBV30 and TRBJ2-7, with 12 bases aligning to TRBD1. The germline V gene encodes CDR1 GTSNPN and CDR2 SVGIG (reference sequence). V lost 2 bases, J lost 5 bases, and 10 bases stayed unmatched. This CDR3 is 16 amino acids long. CDR3 DNA: TGTGCCTGGAGTAGAGTTGGGGGACAGGGGGCCCACGAGCAGTACTTC. Its translation: CAWSRVGGQGAHEQYF.